Below are 26 T cell receptor beta chains sequenced from a single sample in a study of CD8+ T cells in alopecia areata. The treatment was: oral pan-JAK inhibitor, 5-10 mg twice daily. cDNA serving as the sequencing template came from extracted, reverse transcribed RNA. Generated by immunoSEQ multiplex PCR, the TCRdb table keeps only in-frame clones and is missing some. The table includes roughly 100,000 clones, about 60% detected once. Sample: CD8+ T cells sorted from blood, taken at approximately week 56, from a patient treated with tofacitinib. The receptors originated from a human donor with alopecia areata.

The V call is TRBV30, the J call TRBJ1-2; D remains unclear. Trimming cost V 0 bases and J 4 bases, with 15 bases left between them. Per germline, CDR1 GTSNPN and CDR2 SVGIG (reference sequence). There are 15 residues in the CDR3. The CDR3 here is CAWSVDSRRTYGYTF. In DNA, the CDR3 is TGTGCCTGGAGTGTAGATTCGAGGCGAACCTATGGCTACACCTTC.

The chain couples TRBV11-3 to TRBJ2-1, with TRBD1 matching 12 bases. The CDR3 extends over 14 amino acids. J gave up 9 bases and V 4 bases, and 4 bases lay outside the gene matches. The germline gives CDR1 SGHNT, CDR2 YENEEA. The DNA for the CDR3 is TGTGCCAGCAGCTCCGGGACAGGGGGCGGTGAGCAGTTCTTC. Translated: CASSSGTGGGEQFF.

The CDR3 sequence: CASSHYRDGTHEQYF. CDR3 sequence (DNA): TGTGCCAGCAGCCATTACCGGGACGGGACCCACGAGCAGTACTTC. The rearrangement links TRBV14 to TRBJ2-7; D is tentatively TRBD1 or TRBD2 (5 bases each). CDR1 is SGHDN, CDR2 FVKESK, per germline. The CDR3 is 15 residues long. V shed 3 bases and J shed 5 bases, with 17 bases lying between them.

The rearrangement joins TRBV7-9 to TRBJ2-5, with 11 nucleotides matching TRBD1. V lost 3 bases to trimming and J lost 0 bases; unmatched junction nucleotides: 6. Germline-derived CDR1 and CDR2 are SEHNR and FQNEAQ (reference sequence). The CDR3 sequence is 17 residues long. CDR3 in amino acids: CASSFGGDRGNQETQYF. CDR3 coding DNA: TGTGCCAGCAGCTTCGGCGGGGACAGGGGGAACCAAGAGACCCAGTACTTC.

This clone was seen a few times. V is TRBV2 and J is TRBJ2-5; D may correspond to TRBD1 or TRBD2 (5 bases each). Germline assignment: CDR1 SNHLY and CDR2 FYNNEI. The CDR3 length is 16 residues. The V gene lost 6 bases and the J gene lost 4 bases, with 21 bases spanning the gap. CDR3 in DNA: TGTGCCAGCAGCGGACGGAATCCCTCAGGGAGAGAGACCCAGTACTTC. Its translation is CASSGRNPSGRETQYF.

In regard to this clone: One junction end disagrees with the germline gene, perhaps due to a read error. This chain connects TRBV5-4 to TRBJ1-2; 8 bases fit TRBD1. Germline loops: CDR1 SGHNT, CDR2 YYREEE (reference sequence). The CDR3 totals 11 residues. CDR3 in amino acids: CASSGQGSGVF. Here the CDR3 DNA reads TGTGCCAGCAGCGGACAGGGTTCGGGCGTCTTC.

The V gene is TRBV4-1, the J gene TRBJ2-5; 9 bases are shared with TRBD1. The J call may not be correct, given that the DNA end is closer to TRBJ2-7. Germline-derived CDR1 and CDR2 are MGHRA and YSYEKL. The CDR3 has 16 residues. CDR3 sequence (DNA): TGCGCCAGCAGCCAAGGGTTCGGACAGGGGTTCTACGAGCAGTACTTC. It codes for CASSQGFGQGFYEQYF.

The chain uses TRBV2 and TRBJ2-2, with D perhaps matching TRBD2 (5 bases). The CDR3 is 15 amino acids. The germline gives CDR1 SNHLY, CDR2 FYNNEI. V lost 5 bases to trimming and J lost 6 bases, with 16 bases between them. The CDR3 sequence is CASSRSPGSAGELFF. In DNA form, the CDR3 reads TGTGCCAGCAGTCGATCCCCGGGTAGCGCCGGGGAGCTGTTTTTT.

This chain connects TRBV5-6 to TRBJ2-1; TRBD1 agrees at 9 bases. The CDR3 contains 18 residues. Germline CDR1 SGHDT, CDR2 YYEEEE. V lost 2 bases and J lost 2; bases outside the gene matches: 11. The CDR3 reads CASSFPTGGTHTYNEQFF. For the CDR3, the DNA is TGTGCCAGCAGCTTTCCGACAGGGGGGACTCATACCTACAATGAGCAGTTCTTC.

The chain links TRBV4-1 to TRBJ1-6, with D possibly matching TRBD1 (5 bases). Germline loops: CDR1 MGHRA, CDR2 YSYEKL. The CDR3 has 15 amino acids. Deletions cut 4 bases from V and 12 bases from J, with 19 bases between. CDR3 DNA sequence: TGCGCCAGCAGCCCGAAAGAGGGACGACGTCTACCCCTCCACTTT. Translating it yields CASSPKEGRRLPLHF.

In the case of this clone: Other DNA sequences within the sample encode an identical CDR3. V is TRBV6-5 and J is TRBJ1-1; 8 bases align to TRBD1. The trim removed 0 bases at V and 7 bases at J, leaving 4 bases unmatched. CDR3 length equals 14 residues. Germline lookup yields CDR1 MNHEY and CDR2 SVGAGI. CDR3 in amino acids: CASSYSGQGGEAFF. In DNA form, the CDR3 reads TGTGCCAGCAGTTACTCTGGACAGGGCGGTGAAGCTTTCTTT.

This chain uses TRBV6-5 with TRBJ1-1; D possibly corresponds to TRBD1 (5 bases). The V gene lost 6 bases and the J gene lost 0 bases, with 14 bases spanning the gap. The CDR3 loop spans 15 amino acids. The germline V gene has CDR1 MNHEY and CDR2 SVGAGI. This CDR3 reads CASSPGQGLNTEAFF. The CDR3, as DNA: TGTGCCAGCAGCCCGGGTCAGGGTCTGAACACTGAAGCTTTCTTT.

This clone turned up a few times. Relative to the germline gene, one junction end is altered; a read error may explain this. The rearrangement links TRBV7-7 to TRBJ2-2; D gene unclear. The CDR3 is 15 amino acids. Germline CDR1 SSHAT, CDR2 FNYEAQ (reference sequence). CDR3 amino acids: CASSPSLVGDGELFF. In DNA, the CDR3 is TGTGCTAGCAGCCCCTCGTTGGTAGGAGACGGGGAGCTGTTTTTT.

The chain employs TRBV2 and TRBJ1-5, with D unresolved. Germline-derived CDR1 and CDR2 are SNHLY and FYNNEI. This CDR3 has 13 residues. V lost 9 bases to trimming and J lost 0 bases, with 9 bases between them. CDR3 nucleotides: TGTGCCAGTACGGGATATAGCAATCAGCCCCAGCATTTT. This codes for CASTGYSNQPQHF.

This rearrangement joins TRBV7-9 to TRBJ2-1; TRBD1 matches at 7 bases. From germline, CDR1 is SEHNR and CDR2 FQNEAQ (reference sequence). V trimming: 4 bases; J trimming: 8 bases; junction bases outside the gene matches: 14. CDR3 length: 16 residues. The DNA of the CDR3 is TGTGCCAGCAGCTCGAGAGGGGGCGCTTCACACGATGAGCAGTTCTTC. It yields the protein CASSSRGGASHDEQFF.

The chain recombines TRBV10-3 with TRBJ1-2; 9 bases line up with TRBD1. The V gene end was trimmed by 3 bases and the J gene end by 1 base; junction bases not matched to a gene: 9. The CDR3 runs 17 residues. Germline assignment: CDR1 ENHRY and CDR2 SYGVKD. CDR3 sequence (DNA): TGTGCCATCAGTGATGGGCGGGACAGGGCTATTAACTATGGCTACACCTTC. This codes for CAISDGRDRAINYGYTF.

V usage is TRBV18 and J usage is TRBJ1-5; D is possibly TRBD1 (6 bases). The CDR3 is 17 residues long. Trimming cost V 6 bases and J 0 bases, with 18 bases left between them. Germline loops: CDR1 KGHSH, CDR2 LQKENI. The CDR3 DNA reads TGTGCCAGCTCCCTTCGGGACACCCTTGATAGCAATCAGCCCCAGCATTTT. It translates to CASSLRDTLDSNQPQHF. Full variable domain (outside the CDR3, taken from reference TRBV18 and TRBJ1-5): NAGVMQNPRHLVRRRGQEARLRCSPMKGHSHVYWYRQLPEEGLKFMVYLQKENIIDESGMPKERFSAEFPKEGPSILRIQQVVRGDSAAYFCASSLRDTLDSNQPQHFGDGTRLSIL.

This clone showed up just a few times. This chain uses TRBV29-1 with TRBJ2-3, with TRBD2 matching 7 bases. The J segment lost 2 bases and the V segment lost 3 bases, leaving 11 bases of the junction unmatched. The CDR3 has 16 residues. Germline V CDR1 and CDR2: SQVTM, ANQGSEA. The CDR3, as DNA: TGCAGCGTTGAGGAAAGGACTAGGTCCCCCACAGATACGCAGTATTTT. Its protein product is CSVEERTRSPTDTQYF.

This clone was observed a few times. The V and J genes are TRBV29-1 and TRBJ2-7; D may be TRBD2 (7 bases). Trimming removed 3 bases at V and 3 bases at J, with 15 bases between. This CDR3 is 14 amino acids long. CDR1 is SQVTM and CDR2 is ANQGSEA in the germline V gene. As DNA, the CDR3 is TGCAGCGTTGAGCCGGTAGGGGGGGGCTACGAGCAGTACTTC. Protein: CSVEPVGGGYEQYF.

The genes are TRBV7-9 and TRBJ2-3; D may be TRBD1 (6 bases). With 5 bases removed from V and 8 bases from J, the gap between germline ends came to 23 bases. Per the germline V gene, CDR1 is SEHNR and CDR2 is FQNEAQ (reference sequence). The CDR3 length is 16 residues. This CDR3 reads CASSPIRTDSRGTQYF. CDR3 sequence (DNA): TGTGCCAGCAGCCCGATAAGGACAGATAGTCGCGGTACGCAGTATTTT.

This clone showed up just a few times. The chain uses TRBV27 and TRBJ1-2, with a tentative D call TRBD1 (5 bases). The germline V gene encodes CDR1 MNHEY and CDR2 SMNVEV (reference sequence). CDR3 length: 14 residues. Trimming pared 2 bases from V and 6 bases from J, leaving 13 bases between. The CDR3 DNA follows: TGTGCCAGCAGTTTAGCCCGGACAAAGGATGGCTACACCTTC. Translating gives CASSLARTKDGYTF.

In its sample, this clone was seen a few times. The chain combines TRBV6-5 with TRBJ2-7; a weak D match, TRBD1 (5 bases). Looked up from germline, CDR1 is MNHEY and CDR2 is SVGAGI. V was pared by 5 bases and J by 1 base, with 12 bases between. This CDR3 contains 14 residues. The CDR3 DNA reads as TGTGCCAGCAGTACAGGTTACACATCCTACGAGCAGTACTTC. Amino acids: CASSTGYTSYEQYF.

The rearrangement joins TRBV4-1 to TRBJ2-2; 8 nucleotides align to TRBD2. CDR1 is MGHRA and CDR2 is YSYEKL in the germline V gene. The CDR3 has 17 residues. With 0 bases clipped from V and 6 bases from J, the junction kept 9 bases outside the gene matches. DNA of the CDR3: TGCGCCAGCAGCCAAGATGGTTCGGGGGGGCCGGCCGGGGAGCTGTTTTTT. Translating it yields CASSQDGSGGPAGELFF.

The rearrangement joins TRBV29-1 to TRBJ2-7, with TRBD2 as a possible D gene (6 bases). Looked up from germline, CDR1 is SQVTM and CDR2 is ANQGSEA. CDR3 length equals 14 residues. The V end was cut by 6 bases, the J end by 2 bases, with 17 bases between. CDR3 in amino acids: CSVQNGGRAYEQYF. Here the CDR3 DNA reads TGCAGCGTCCAGAACGGGGGTCGGGCCTACGAGCAGTACTTC.

This clone turned up a few times. This CDR3 reads CASSQIRVRDRVLDTQYF. The CDR3 DNA sequence: TGCGCCAGTTCGCAAATCCGAGTCCGGGACAGGGTCCTAGATACGCAGTATTTT. This chain connects TRBV23-1 to TRBJ2-3; the match to TRBD1 covers 9 bases. TRBV23-1 has ORF status, its function being uncertain. J lost 5 bases, V lost 9 bases, and 21 bases had no gene match. The CDR3 spans 18 residues.

The CDR3 region is CSVEWTSGELFF. The CDR3 DNA sequence: TGCAGCGTTGAGTGGACCAGCGGGGAGCTGTTTTTT. The chain recombines TRBV29-1 with TRBJ2-2; D not resolved. The germline CDR1 and CDR2 sequences are SQVTM and ANQGSEA. V was shortened by 3 bases and J by 7 bases, with 9 bases between the two germline ends. The CDR3 length is 12 residues.